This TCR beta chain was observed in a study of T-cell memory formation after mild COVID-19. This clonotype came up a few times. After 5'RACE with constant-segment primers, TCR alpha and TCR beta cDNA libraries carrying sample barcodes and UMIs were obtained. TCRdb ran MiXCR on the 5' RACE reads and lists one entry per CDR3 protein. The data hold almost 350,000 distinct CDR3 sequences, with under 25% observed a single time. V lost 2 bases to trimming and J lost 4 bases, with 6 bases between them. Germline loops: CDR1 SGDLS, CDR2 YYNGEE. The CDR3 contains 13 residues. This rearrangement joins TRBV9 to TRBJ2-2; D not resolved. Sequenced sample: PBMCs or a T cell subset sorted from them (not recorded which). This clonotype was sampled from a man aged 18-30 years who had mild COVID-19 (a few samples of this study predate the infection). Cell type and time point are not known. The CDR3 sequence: CASSVRGTGELFF. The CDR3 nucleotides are TGTGCCAGCAGCGTCCGTGGCACCGGGGAGCTGTTTTTT.